Listed here are 17 T cell receptor beta chains from one sample, sequenced in a study of blood T cell repertoires in COVID-19. TCRdb keeps only in-frame clones here, not all; method: immunoSEQ multiplex PCR. The data show more than 250,000 clones, with around 83% seen just once and 1.2% held by the top ten. Material for sequencing was peripheral blood. The receptors stem from a woman between 45 and 60 years old with acute or convalescent COVID-19.

The gene calls are TRBV4-3 and TRBJ1-1; 7 bases match TRBD1. J was trimmed by 6 bases and V by 4 bases; bases with no gene match: 8. The length of the CDR3 is 14 residues. Per germline, CDR1 LGHNA and CDR2 YSLEER. The CDR3 region has the DNA TGCGCCAGCAGCCCCTTTCCAGGGGGATCTGAAGCTTTCTTT. Amino acids: CASSPFPGGSEAFF.

This clone was observed once. This chain joins TRBV19 and TRBJ1-5, with 9 nucleotides matching TRBD1. V gave up 5 bases and J gave up 1 base; unmatched junction bases: 9. Germline CDR1 reads LNHDA; CDR2 reads SQIVND (reference sequence). CDR3 length equals 17 residues. The DNA for the CDR3 is TGTGCCAGTAGTCTGAGACAGGGGGGGCCCAGCAATCAGCCCCAGCATTTT. Translating gives CASSLRQGGPSNQPQHF.

The CDR3 sequence: CASSSGQGEPQHF. The CDR3 DNA reads as TGTGCCAGCAGCTCGGGACAGGGGGAGCCCCAGCATTTT. The chain has TRBV5-4 and TRBJ1-5; 11 nucleotides match TRBD1. Germline values: CDR1 SGHNT, CDR2 YYREEE (reference sequence). The CDR3 runs 13 residues. V was clipped by 3 bases and J by 8 bases; unmatched bases: 1.

The rearrangement joins TRBV5-1 to TRBJ2-5, with a tentative D call TRBD1 (6 bases). Germline CDR1 reads SGHRS; CDR2 reads YFSETQ. This CDR3 is 14 amino acids long. Trimming stripped 2 bases from V and 1 base from J, with 9 bases between. CDR3 DNA: TGCGCCAGCAGCTTCGGACAGCCCCAAGAGACCCAGTACTTC. As protein: CASSFGQPQETQYF. Full variable domain (missing parts from reference TRBV5-1 and TRBJ2-5): KAGVTQTPRYLIKTRGQQVTLSCSPISGHRSVSWYQQTPGQGLQFLFEYFSETQRNKGNFPGRFSGRQFSNSRSEMNVSTLELGDSALYLCASSFGQPQETQYFGPGTRLLVL.

Comment on this clone: At one end the junction does not follow the germline gene, possibly because of a read error. This chain links TRBV2 with TRBJ1-6; maybe TRBD1 (5 bases). From germline, CDR1 is SNHLY and CDR2 FYNNEI. This CDR3 region has 14 residues. The CDR3 protein is CASSEVLSPGALHF. Written as DNA, the CDR3 is TGTGCCAGCAGCGAAGTACTGTCCCCGGGGGCCCTCCACTTT.

The chain links TRBV24-1 to TRBJ2-1; 9 positions match TRBD1. The CDR3 sequence is 16 residues long. Germline CDR1 and CDR2: KGHDR and SFDVKD. After removal of 3 bases from V and 3 bases from J, the junction contained 5 bases not matched to a gene. The CDR3 sequence is CATSDPGQGSYNEQFF. CDR3 sequence (DNA): TGTGCCACCAGTGATCCTGGACAGGGGAGCTACAATGAGCAGTTCTTC.

This rearrangement joins TRBV5-1 to TRBJ1-1; maybe TRBD1 (6 bases). Germline values: CDR1 SGHRS, CDR2 YFSETQ. The ends were cut back, 0 bases at V and 0 bases at J, with 15 bases in the middle. The CDR3 is made up of 17 amino acids. CDR3 sequence (DNA): TGCGCCAGCAGCTTGGCGCGGACAGAAATAATGAACACTGAAGCTTTCTTT. Translating gives CASSLARTEIMNTEAFF.

The chain links TRBV30 to TRBJ2-7; no clear D. Germline CDR1 and CDR2: GTSNPN and SVGIG (reference sequence). Trimming removed 0 bases at V and 4 bases at J, with 7 bases between. This CDR3 region has 12 residues. The CDR3 protein is CAWSVFLYEQYF. The CDR3 region has the DNA TGTGCCTGGAGTGTATTCTTGTACGAGCAGTACTTC.

The chain joins TRBV6-1 to TRBJ2-3, with TRBD2 matching 14 bases. The germline V gene has CDR1 MNHNS and CDR2 SASEGT. This CDR3 has 18 amino acids. Trimming at V came to 2 bases and at J to 8 bases, leaving 12 bases not matched to a gene. CDR3 in DNA: TGTGCCAGCAGTGAACGGTTGGGACTAGCGGGGGACTACGGTACGCAGTATTTT. Translation gives CASSERLGLAGDYGTQYF.

The rearrangement uses TRBV11-3 and TRBJ2-1; D might be TRBD2 (6 bases). This CDR3 region has 15 residues. V lost 5 bases and J lost 3, with 14 bases in between. Germline values: CDR1 SGHNT, CDR2 YENEEA. This CDR3 is CASSQRDSSYNEQFF. The CDR3 region has the DNA TGTGCCAGCAGCCAAAGGGACTCCAGCTACAATGAGCAGTTCTTC.

This clone was counted a few times. This rearrangement joins TRBV7-6 to TRBJ1-1; the match to TRBD1 covers 8 bases. The germline V gene has CDR1 SGHVS and CDR2 FNYEAQ. The J segment lost 5 bases and the V segment lost 1 base, leaving 6 bases of the junction unmatched. The CDR3 contains 15 residues. CDR3 protein: CASSLVGQGDTEAFF. As DNA, the CDR3 is TGTGCCAGCAGCTTAGTAGGACAGGGTGATACTGAAGCTTTCTTT.

This rearrangement joins TRBV30 to TRBJ1-1, with TRBD1 as a possible D gene (5 bases). The CDR3 runs to 14 residues. Germline V gives CDR1 GTSNPN, CDR2 SVGIG (reference sequence). The V end lost 1 base, the J end lost 5 bases, and 14 bases lay between the germline ends. In nucleotides, the CDR3 is TGTGCCTGGAGTGGAGGTAGGAGGGGAACTGAAGCTTTCTTT. Translating it yields CAWSGGRRGTEAFF.

V and J are TRBV19 and TRBJ2-1, with 11 bases matching TRBD1. J gave up 4 bases and V 6 bases, and 2 bases lay outside the gene matches. The CDR3 length is 14 residues. Germline V CDR1 and CDR2: LNHDA, SQIVND (reference sequence). For the CDR3, the DNA is TGTGCCAGTAGCGGGACAGGGGGGTACAATGAGCAGTTCTTC. Its translation: CASSGTGGYNEQFF.

V and J are TRBV15 and TRBJ1-2; TRBD1 might be the D (5 bases). Trimming took off 3 bases at V and 7 bases at J, with 21 bases between the two ends. Germline values: CDR1 LNHNV, CDR2 YYDKDF (reference sequence). This CDR3 is built from 16 residues. The CDR3 DNA is TGTGCCACCAGCAGGGGGGGGACTGGCCAGTCTTCTGGCTACACCTTC. The encoded protein is CATSRGGTGQSSGYTF.

V gene TRBV7-8 combines with J gene TRBJ1-2; 7 nucleotides match TRBD1. From germline, CDR1 is SGHVS and CDR2 FQNEAQ. The CDR3 covers 18 residues. The V segment lost 1 base and the J segment 1 base; nucleotides outside the gene matches: 12. The DNA for the CDR3 is TGTGCCAGCAGCTTAGAGGGACAGTCCTCAACAGATAACTATGGCTACACCTTC. This encodes CASSLEGQSSTDNYGYTF.

The chain couples TRBV24-1 to TRBJ1-1; D perhaps matches TRBD1 (5 bases). Trimming took off 3 bases at V and 6 bases at J, with 10 bases between the two ends. The CDR3 totals 13 residues. Germline lookup yields CDR1 KGHDR and CDR2 SFDVKD. The CDR3 bases are TGTGCCACCAGTGATGGGGGGTCCCCTGAAGCTTTCTTT. Protein product: CATSDGGSPEAFF.

The chain combines TRBV16 with TRBJ1-2, with D possibly TRBD1 on 6 matching bases. The CDR3 extends over 16 amino acids. Trimming took 4 bases from V and 8 from J, leaving 23 bases between them. Germline V gene lookup returns CDR1 KGHSY and CDR2 FQNENV. The chain's CDR3 is CASSRTRDTGSLGYTF. The CDR3 DNA reads as TGTGCCAGCAGCCGTACCCGGGACACGGGCTCCTTAGGCTACACCTTC.